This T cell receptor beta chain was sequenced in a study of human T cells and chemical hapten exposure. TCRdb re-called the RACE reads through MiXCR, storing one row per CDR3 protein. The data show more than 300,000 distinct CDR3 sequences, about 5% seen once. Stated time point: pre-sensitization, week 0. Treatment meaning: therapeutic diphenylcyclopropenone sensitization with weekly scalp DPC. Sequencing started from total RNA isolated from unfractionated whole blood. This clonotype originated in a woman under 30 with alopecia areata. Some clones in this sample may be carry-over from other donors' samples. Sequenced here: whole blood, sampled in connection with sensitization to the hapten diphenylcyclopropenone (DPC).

This CDR3 is CASSPGTGETEAFF. The DNA of the CDR3 is TGTGCCAGCTCTCCCGGGACAGGGGAGACTGAAGCTTTCTTT. The chain employs TRBV18 and TRBJ1-1, with 10 bases identical to TRBD1. After removal of 6 bases from V and 5 bases from J, the junction contained 6 bases not matched to a gene. The CDR3 consists of 14 residues. Germline CDR1 and CDR2: KGHSH and LQKENI. Variable domain in full (rest from reference TRBV18 and TRBJ1-1): NAGVMQNPRHLVRRRGQEARLRCSPMKGHSHVYWYRQLPEEGLKFMVYLQKENIIDESGMPKERFSAEFPKEGPSILRIQQVVRGDSAAYFCASSPGTGETEAFFGQGTRLTVV.